One and the same sample provided the 7 T cell receptor beta chains below, sequenced in a study of blood T cell repertoires in COVID-19. This table comes from immunoSEQ multiplex PCR, and its TCRdb copy is limited to in-frame clones, with some not included. The sample carries around 130,000 clones, 65% to 90% recorded once. The sample taken for sequencing was peripheral blood. The receptors derive from a human donor in a cohort sampled during active COVID-19.

V and J are TRBV19 and TRBJ1-2, with 7 bases identical to TRBD1. After removal of 5 bases from V and 3 bases from J, the junction contained 12 bases not matched to a gene. There are 16 residues in the CDR3. From germline, CDR1 is LNHDA and CDR2 SQIVND (reference sequence). The CDR3 sequence is CASSGRTRQGDYGYTF. The CDR3 DNA is TGTGCCAGTAGTGGCCGTACTCGACAGGGCGACTATGGCTACACCTTC.

V and J are TRBV7-2 and TRBJ2-3, with D unclear. The CDR3 runs 11 residues. The germline V and J ends were trimmed by 2 bases and 10 bases, with 7 bases remaining between them. Germline loops: CDR1 SGHTA, CDR2 FQGNSA. CDR3 DNA: TGTGCCAGCAGCTTATACGGGTCGCAGTATTTT. Translating gives CASSLYGSQYF.

The chain uses TRBV2 and TRBJ2-5, with a weak D call TRBD2 (5 bases). V was shortened by 2 bases and J by 9 bases, with 10 bases between the two germline ends. The germline V gene encodes CDR1 SNHLY and CDR2 FYNNEI. The CDR3 runs 12 residues. The CDR3 loop reads CASSEYAGPQYF. As DNA, the CDR3 is TGTGCCAGCAGTGAATATGCGGGTCCCCAGTACTTC.

The chain employs TRBV3-1 (or the pseudogene TRBV3-2) and TRBJ1-2, with no clear D. Trimming took 1 base from V and 1 from J, leaving 7 bases between them. This CDR3 is 14 amino acids long. Germline CDR1 is LGHDT and CDR2 is YNNKEL (reference sequence). DNA for the CDR3: TGTGCCAGCAGCCAAGGTAGAGGTAACTATGGCTACACCTTC. Translated, it gives CASSQGRGNYGYTF.

This clone was detected only a few times. The rearrangement joins TRBV4-1 to TRBJ2-7; tentative D call: TRBD1 (5 bases). The germline CDR1 and CDR2 sequences are MGHRA and YSYEKL. The length of the CDR3 is 14 residues. V was trimmed by 2 bases and J by 3 bases, leaving 11 bases between them. The CDR3 DNA reads TGCGCCAGCAGCCAAAGAGGACAAGGCTACGAGCAGTACTTC. Protein sequence: CASSQRGQGYEQYF.

The rearrangement links TRBV3-1 (or the pseudogene TRBV3-2) to TRBJ2-4, with TRBD2 as a possible D gene (6 bases). With 5 bases removed from V and 8 bases from J, the gap between germline ends came to 19 bases. This CDR3 is built from 15 residues. CDR1 is LGHDT and CDR2 is YNNKEL in the germline V gene (reference sequence). CDR3 nucleotides: TGTGCCAGCAGCGAATCGGGACTCCCGGCTGACATTCAGTACTTC. This encodes CASSESGLPADIQYF.

CDR3 amino acids: CASRDRSGELFF. The CDR3 region has the DNA TGCGCCAGCCGAGACAGGTCCGGGGAGCTGTTTTTT. This sequence joins TRBV5-1 and TRBJ2-2; the D gene is possibly TRBD1 (6 bases). The CDR3 totals 12 residues. Germline V gene data show CDR1 as SGHRS and CDR2 as YFSETQ. Trimming stripped 7 bases from V and 6 bases from J, with 10 bases between.